This T cell receptor (beta chain) appears in the sequencing data of a study of graft-versus-host responses after intestinal transplantation. Study summary: Anti-thymocyte globulin induction was given to all recipients, followed by tacrolimus and steroids for roughly three years. Overall study results and limits: Individuals who had graft-donor T cell macrochimerism had allografts that showed high graft-versus-host to host-versus-graft clonal ratios. Some GvH clones appeared in ileal mucosa or blood before recipient bone marrow.

Germline V gene lookup returns CDR1 SGHNT and CDR2 YENEEA. This CDR3 has 14 amino acids. Between the trimmed V and J ends, which lost 1 base and 2 bases, there was a span of 7 bases. Researchers processed graft tissue to release intraepithelial and lamina propria lymphocytes. In regard to this clone: Its antigen is unknown.

The method was immunoSEQ multiplex PCR; TCRdb's version includes in-frame clones alone and lacks a portion of them. Counted here are 20,000 to 25,000 clones, around 78% occurring once; the ten biggest clones make up about 3%. The chain joins TRBV11-3 to TRBJ2-3; D remains unclear. This clonotype was sampled from a human patient who received an intestinal transplant, so some T cells may come from the graft donor. Sequencing used ileum tissue, obtained 12 days after intestinal transplant. The CDR3 DNA is TGTGCCAGCAGCTTAGCAGAACCCACAGATACGCAGTATTTT. Encoded protein: CASSLAEPTDTQYF.